What follows are 23 T cell receptor beta chains derived from one specimen sequenced in a study of T cells after posttransplantation cyclophosphamide. The assay was immunoSEQ multiplex PCR, and TCRdb's table has in-frame clones only and misses some. Captured here are about 14,000 clones, none seen once; the top ten comprise about 23%. Busulfan-fludarabine conditioning, marrow transplant, and cyclophosphamide on days +3 and +4 were administered. This specimen was PBMCs, taken about 1,000 days after allogeneic stem cell transplant with posttransplant cyclophosphamide. These receptors came from a female patient in her thirties or forties who received an allogeneic stem cell transplant from a related donor, was CMV-positive, and had no GVHD. The graft donor may have given rise to some T cells.

At least ten counts were recorded for this clone. J is TRBJ1-2 and V is TRBV5-1, with 7 bases aligning to TRBD1. V was pared by 4 bases and J by 4 bases, with 4 bases of the junction left unmatched. Germline lookup yields CDR1 SGHRS and CDR2 YFSETQ. The CDR3 runs 13 residues. The CDR3 loop is CASSTDRTYGYTF. CDR3 nucleotide sequence: TGCGCCAGCAGCACGGACAGGACCTATGGCTACACCTTC.

This clone has ten or more counts. The chain recombines TRBV5-5 with TRBJ2-7, with TRBD1 matching over 7 bases. The CDR3 has 15 amino acids. Germline V gene sequence: CDR1 SGHKS, CDR2 YYEKEE (reference sequence). The junction had 5 bases not matched to a gene; V was cut back by 1 base and J by 1 base. The CDR3 spells CASSLLWGQSYEQYF. The CDR3 DNA follows: TGTGCCAGCAGCTTGCTTTGGGGACAGTCCTACGAGCAGTACTTC.

Ten or more counts support this clone. The rearrangement links TRBV7-3 to TRBJ2-1; tentatively, D is TRBD2 (6 bases). CDR1 and CDR2 (germline): SGHTA, FQGTGA. V lost 1 base and J lost 2, with 15 bases in between. The CDR3 extends over 17 amino acids. Here the CDR3 reads CASSLNLPGDPYNEQFF. The CDR3 nucleotides read TGTGCCAGCAGCTTAAACTTACCGGGGGATCCCTACAATGAGCAGTTCTTC. The whole variable domain, filled in from reference TRBV7-3 and TRBJ2-1, reads GAGVSQTPSNKVTEKGKYVELRCDPISGHTALYWYRQSLGQGPEFLIYFQGTGAADDSGLPNDRFFAVRPEGSVSTLKIQRTERGDSAVYLCASSLNLPGDPYNEQFFGPGTRLTVL.

This clone has just a few counts. J is TRBJ2-1 and V is TRBV5-4; the match to TRBD2 covers 11 bases. The CDR3 sequence is 16 residues long. Germline loops: CDR1 SGHNT, CDR2 YYREEE (reference sequence). The junction had 4 bases not matched to a gene; V was cut back by 2 bases and J by 3 bases. The chain's CDR3 is CASSFSGGAFYNEQFF. CDR3 coding DNA: TGTGCCAGCAGCTTTAGCGGGGGGGCCTTCTACAATGAGCAGTTCTTC.

This clone is labeled large. This rearrangement joins TRBV5-1 to TRBJ1-1, with 11 bases that match TRBD1. V shed 3 bases and J 13 bases; nucleotides not matched to a gene: 14. CDR1 and CDR2 (germline): SGHRS, YFSETQ. CDR3 size: 15 residues. Here the CDR3 reads CASSSDPGTGGSGFF. The DNA of the CDR3 is TGCGCCAGCAGCTCGGATCCCGGGACAGGGGGATCTGGTTTCTTT.

This clone was detected only a few times. The sample contains more than one DNA sequence encoding this CDR3. The chain uses TRBV9 and TRBJ2-7; possible D gene TRBD1, 6 bases. V was clipped by 8 bases and J by 4 bases, with 22 bases between them. The CDR3 is 15 amino acids. Germline V gives CDR1 SGDLS, CDR2 YYNGEE. The CDR3 sequence is CASSFRQGTAYEQYF. The DNA for the CDR3 is TGTGCCAGTAGCTTCAGGCAGGGGACGGCATACGAGCAGTACTTC.

In this sample, this clone turned up many times. The rearrangement joins TRBV25-1 to TRBJ1-4; D is uncertain. This CDR3 spans 12 amino acids. Trimming removed 5 bases from V and 9 bases from J, with 10 bases in between. Germline V lookup: CDR1 MGHDK, CDR2 SYGVNS. CDR3 bases: TGTGCCAGCAGTTCTACGTTGCAAAAACTGTTTTTT. Protein: CASSSTLQKLFF.

This chain joins TRBV29-1 and TRBJ1-4; D is perhaps TRBD1 (5 bases). This CDR3 spans 13 amino acids. The germline V gene has CDR1 SQVTM and CDR2 ANQGSEA. Trimming left V 3 bases short and J 5 bases short, with 10 bases between. Here the CDR3 DNA reads TGCAGCGTTGACAGGGTGGGAAATGAAAAACTGTTTTTT. Amino acid sequence: CSVDRVGNEKLFF.

This clone was recorded at least ten times. J is TRBJ1-2 and V is TRBV25-1, with D maybe TRBD1 (6 bases). The CDR3 has 15 amino acids. Trimming shortened V by 3 bases and J by 7 bases, and 18 bases separated the two germline ends. The V gene's germline CDR1 is MGHDK and CDR2 SYGVNS. CDR3 protein: CASSDPGAGALGYTF. The CDR3 DNA reads TGTGCCAGCAGTGACCCCGGGGCGGGGGCACTTGGCTACACCTTC.

This clone was observed at least ten times. The genes are TRBV18 and TRBJ2-5, with 14 bases fitting TRBD2. Germline loops: CDR1 KGHSH, CDR2 LQKENI. This CDR3 comprises 16 residues. Trimming removed 5 bases from V and 2 bases from J; junction bases left unmatched: 4. The CDR3 nucleotides are TGTGCCAGCTCATCTGGACTAGCGGGGGGTCAAGAGACCCAGTACTTC. It is translated as CASSSGLAGGQETQYF.

This clone was found many times. The chain uses TRBV4-3 and TRBJ1-2; 8 bases match TRBD1. CDR3 length: 16 amino acids. V was clipped by 4 bases and J by 7 bases; unmatched bases: 14. Germline V gene lookup returns CDR1 LGHNA and CDR2 YSLEER. The CDR3 coding sequence is TGCGCCAGCAGCCTTGGAAACTACGACAGGGGTAGTGGCTACACCTTC. Protein sequence: CASSLGNYDRGSGYTF.

At least ten counts were recorded for this clone. The chain is built from TRBV5-1 and TRBJ2-3; TRBD2 matches at 10 bases. CDR1 is SGHRS, CDR2 YFSETQ, per germline. This CDR3 spans 18 amino acids. With 1 base clipped from V and 0 bases from J, the junction kept 8 bases outside the gene matches. This CDR3 is CASSLRPSGGTSTDTQYF. DNA for the CDR3: TGCGCCAGCAGCTTGAGGCCTAGCGGGGGCACTAGCACAGATACGCAGTATTTT.

At least ten counts were recorded for this clone. The chain joins TRBV7-3 to TRBJ1-4; TRBD1 might be the D (6 bases). The CDR3 has 14 amino acids. In germline, CDR1 is SGHTA, CDR2 FQGTGA. Trimming pared 2 bases from V and 8 bases from J, leaving 12 bases between. DNA of the CDR3: TGTGCCAGCAGCTTAGCTACAGGGTCCGAAAAACTGTTTTTT. Its translation: CASSLATGSEKLFF.

Remarks on this clone: A read error is likely here: a far larger clone is one base away. The genes are TRBV19 and TRBJ1-1; D unresolved. The CDR3 sequence is 14 residues long. With 5 bases removed from V and 1 base from J, the gap between germline ends came to 11 bases. The V gene's germline CDR1 is LNHDA and CDR2 SQIVND (reference sequence). DNA for the CDR3: TGTGCCAGTAGTGCCCCTAGTGAGAACACTGAAGCTTTCTTT. This codes for CASSAPSENTEAFF.

In its sample, this clone was seen a few times. The chain has TRBV6-5 and TRBJ2-1; maybe TRBD1 (5 bases). This CDR3 is built from 13 residues. The V end lost 5 bases, the J end lost 10 bases, and 15 bases lay between the germline ends. Germline V CDR1 and CDR2: MNHEY, SVGAGI. The CDR3 spells CASSTIGPGEQFF. DNA for the CDR3: TGTGCCAGCAGTACAATTGGCCCAGGGGAGCAGTTCTTC.

This clone was picked up many times. The chain employs TRBV6-4 and TRBJ1-5; 7 bases are a match to TRBD1. CDR1 is MRHNA and CDR2 is SNTAGT in the germline V gene. CDR3 length equals 16 residues. The trim removed 2 bases at V and 6 bases at J, leaving 10 bases unmatched. DNA of the CDR3: TGTGCCAGCAGTGACGGGATAGGAGACAGGGCTCAGCCCCAGCATTTT. This gives the protein CASSDGIGDRAQPQHF.

Written as DNA, the CDR3 is TGTGCCACCAGCAGAGATCGCAGGGCCGACGATTCAGGAAAACTGTTTTTT. It is translated as CATSRDRRADDSGKLFF. This chain uses TRBV15 with TRBJ1-4; tentatively, D is TRBD1 (5 bases). Trimming removed 0 bases at V and 10 bases at J, with 21 bases between. CDR1 and CDR2 (germline): LNHNV, YYDKDF (reference sequence). This CDR3 contains 17 residues.

This clone was seen more than once but under ten times. This chain links TRBV20-1 with TRBJ2-1; perhaps TRBD2 as D (6 bases). The V gene's germline CDR1 is DFQATT and CDR2 SNEGSKA (reference sequence). V was clipped by 3 bases and J by 12 bases, with 12 bases between them. This CDR3 contains 11 residues. The CDR3 region is CSASFGDSQFF. The CDR3 region has the DNA TGCAGTGCTAGTTTCGGGGACTCGCAGTTCTTC.

In this sample, this clone turned up many times. The chain couples TRBV28 to TRBJ2-7; 9 bases agree with TRBD1. Germline-derived CDR1 and CDR2 are MDHEN and SYDVKM. Trimming cost V 5 bases and J 6 bases; bases outside gene matches: 11. The CDR3 contains 15 residues. This chain's CDR3 is CASSHPGTGSLEQYF. Here the CDR3 DNA reads TGTGCCAGCAGTCACCCCGGGACAGGGAGTCTCGAGCAGTACTTC.

This clone was found a few times. V and J are TRBV5-1 and TRBJ1-5; D gene uncertain. CDR3 length: 14 residues. Trimming removed 4 bases from V and 4 bases from J, with 12 bases in between. Germline CDR1 reads SGHRS; CDR2 reads YFSETQ. CDR3 residues: CASSPGAKNQPQHF. CDR3 coding DNA: TGCGCCAGCAGCCCCGGAGCCAAGAATCAGCCCCAGCATTTT.

This rearrangement joins TRBV14 to TRBJ2-3, with 9 bases lining up with TRBD1. The CDR3 consists of 16 residues. Germline V gene data show CDR1 as SGHDN and CDR2 as FVKESK. The V segment lost 6 bases and the J segment 5 bases; nucleotides outside the gene matches: 12. CDR3 residues: CASRQTGTGHIDTQYF. The CDR3 DNA sequence: TGTGCCAGCAGACAGACCGGGACAGGGCATATAGATACGCAGTATTTT.

This clone was recorded at least ten times. CDR3 nucleotide sequence: TGTGCCAGCAGTGCCCATGGGACTGTTTTGTATGGCTACACCTTC. It is translated as CASSAHGTVLYGYTF. The V gene is TRBV25-1, the J gene TRBJ1-2; possible D gene TRBD1, 5 bases. The ends were cut back, 4 bases at V and 5 bases at J, with 17 bases in the middle. Germline assignment: CDR1 MGHDK and CDR2 SYGVNS. The CDR3 has 15 amino acids.

This clone has only a few counts. J is TRBJ1-5 and V is TRBV6-1; D unresolved. Looked up from germline, CDR1 is MNHNS and CDR2 is SASEGT. Trimming removed 1 base from V and 7 bases from J, with 14 bases in between. This CDR3 contains 15 residues. CDR3 nucleotide sequence: TGTGCCAGCAGTGAAGACCCCTCCCCCAGACAGCCCCAGCATTTT. As protein: CASSEDPSPRQPQHF.